A selection of T cell receptor beta chains follows, all from one sample in a study of shared clonotypes between healthy human individuals. Clones were read by immunoSEQ multiplex PCR, and TCRdb kept only the in-frame ones, dropping some. This sample has about 470,000 clones; roughly 77% occur once, and the top ten carry less than 15%. Sequences were obtained from PBMCs. All receptors derive from a middle-aged woman in good health. Some clones in this sample may be carry-over from other donors' samples. Each CDR3 is given with its conserved first and last residue. Fields, in order: clone size, J gene, D gene, V gene, CDR3 protein, CDR3 DNA. The D gene is left open where the match is weak. The listing skips clone size in some rows; elsewhere it reads once, few, many or a size class.

>few|TRBJ1-2|TRBD1|TRBV30
CAWSVRTGYGYTF
TGTGCCTGGAGTGTGCGGACAGGCTATGGCTACACCTTC
>NA|TRBJ2-7|NA|TRBV2
CASSEKPQTYEQYF
TGTGCCAGCAGTGAAAAGCCTCAAACCTACGAGCAGTACTTC
>NA|TRBJ2-2|NA|TRBV6-6
CASSHVGELFF
TGTGCCAGCAGCCATGTCGGGGAGCTGTTTTTT
>NA|TRBJ2-1|NA|TRBV29-1
CSADSRVRTYNEQFF
TGCAGCGCCGACTCCAGGGTAAGGACCTACAATGAGCAGTTCTTC
>NA|TRBJ1-5|NA|TRBV14
CASSQAANQPQHF
TGTGCCAGCAGCCAGGCGGCTAATCAGCCCCAGCATTTT
>once|TRBJ2-1|NA|TRBV4-1
CASSQDKWPAEQFF
TGCGCCAGCAGCCAAGATAAGTGGCCCGCGGAGCAGTTCTTC
>NA|TRBJ1-5|NA|TRBV21-1
CASSSRPPGDQPQHF
TGTGCCAGCAGCAGCAGGCCCCCTGGGGATCAGCCCCAGCATTTT
>NA|TRBJ1-2|NA|TRBV7-9
CASSLVLMTPYYGYTF
TGTGCCAGCAGCTTAGTCCTTATGACTCCCTACTATGGCTACACCTTC
>NA|TRBJ1-1|NA|TRBV7-8
CASSLVAGNTEAFF
TGTGCCAGCAGCTTAGTAGCGGGGAACACTGAAGCTTTCTTT
>few|TRBJ1-4|NA|TRBV7-9
CASSFGVGATNEKLFF
TGTGCCAGCAGCTTTGGGGTGGGAGCAACTAATGAAAAACTGTTTTTT
>NA|TRBJ2-1|TRBD1|TRBV6-4
CASRGDRYNEQFF
TGTGCCAGCAGGGGGGACAGGTACAATGAGCAGTTCTTC
>NA|TRBJ2-5|TRBD2|TRBV5-4
CASSIQREGLWETQYF
TGTGCCAGCAGTATACAGCGGGAGGGCCTATGGGAGACCCAGTACTTC
>NA|TRBJ2-7|TRBD1|TRBV11-2
CASSLLLGTGDQQYF
TGTGCCAGCAGCCTCCTACTAGGGACAGGGGATCAGCAGTACTTC
>NA|TRBJ2-1|NA|TRBV5-4
CASSLPMDERLDNEQFF
TGTGCCAGCAGCTTGCCGATGGACGAGCGTCTGGACAATGAGCAGTTCTTC
>NA|TRBJ1-5|TRBD1|TRBV29-1
CSVGGTASNQPQHF
TGCAGCGTTGGCGGGACAGCTAGCAATCAGCCCCAGCATTTT
>NA|TRBJ2-1|TRBD2|TRBV27
CASLVSGTSGNHNEQFF
TGTGCCAGCCTTGTCTCTGGGACTAGCGGAAATCACAATGAGCAGTTCTTC
>NA|TRBJ2-7|TRBD1|TRBV7-3
CASSSGGSSYEQYF
TGTGCCAGCAGCTCAGGGGGATCCTCCTACGAGCAGTACTTC
>few|TRBJ2-1|NA|TRBV25-1
CASSDWVVGNEQFF
TGTGCCAGCAGTGACTGGGTGGTGGGGAATGAGCAGTTCTTC
>once|TRBJ2-3|NA|TRBV15
CATSSGRGVTDTQYF
TGTGCCACCAGCAGCGGGAGAGGGGTCACAGATACGCAGTATTTT
>NA|TRBJ2-1|TRBD2|TRBV27
CASTPSSGRLREQFF
TGTGCCAGCACCCCCTCTAGCGGGAGATTGCGTGAGCAGTTCTTC
>few|TRBJ1-4|NA|TRBV2
CASSDWGGGVRLFF
TGTGCCAGCAGTGATTGGGGCGGAGGGGTTCGACTGTTTTTT
>NA|TRBJ1-5|NA|TRBV15
CATSRDEATYSNQPQHF
TGTGCCACCAGCAGAGATGAGGCCACATATAGCAATCAGCCCCAGCATTTT
>NA|TRBJ2-3|NA|TRBV7-8
CASSLGRRGDTQYF
TGTGCCAGCAGCTTGGGTCGGAGGGGGGATACGCAGTATTTT
>NA|TRBJ1-3|NA|TRBV19
CASTGTHSGNTIYF
TGTGCCAGTACCGGGACCCACTCTGGAAACACCATATATTTT
>NA|TRBJ1-2|NA|TRBV30
CAWGELYGCTF
TGTGCCTGGGGGGAGCTCTATGGCTGCACCTTC
>NA|TRBJ1-2|TRBD1|TRBV7-9
CASSAGTDYGYTF
TGTGCCAGCAGCGCGGGGACAGACTATGGCTACACCTTC
>NA|TRBJ2-5|TRBD2|TRBV7-3
CASRPGGETQYF
TGTGCCAGCAGGCCGGGGGGTGAGACCCAGTACTTC
>NA|TRBJ1-2|NA|TRBV28
CASQYGPYGYTF
TGTGCCAGCCAATACGGACCCTATGGCTACACCTTC
>few|TRBJ2-5|NA|TRBV5-6
CASSRGIGTQYF
TGTGCCAGCAGCCGGGGGATCGGGACCCAGTACTTC
>NA|TRBJ2-5|NA|TRBV20-1
CSPISGETQYF
TGCAGCCCCATCTCGGGGGAGACCCAGTACTTC